This TCR beta chain was retrieved from a study of cytomegalovirus exposure and HLA in healthy donors. Overall study results and limits: Researchers catalogued roughly 170 TCR beta chains as cytomegalovirus-associated.

This clone turned up a few times. The antigen remains unidentified. The PCR was carried out with 60 Vbeta primers and 13 Jbeta primers. The protocol was immunoSEQ multiplex PCR, while the TCRdb copy is restricted to in-frame clones and leaves out a portion. The sample lists some 120,000 clones; 65% to 80% were seen once. This CDR3 contains 16 residues. The V gene's germline CDR1 is LNHDA and CDR2 SQIVND (reference sequence). With 3 bases clipped from V and 3 bases from J, the junction kept 7 bases outside the gene matches. This rearrangement joins TRBV19 to TRBJ1-1; 10 positions agree with TRBD1. The TCR sequence derives from a woman between 35 and 50 years old in good health and CMV-seropositive. Sequenced input: PBMCs. The CDR3 DNA sequence: TGTGCCAGTAGTATTAGACAGGGGGCATGGGACACTGAAGCTTTCTTT. Protein: CASSIRQGAWDTEAFF.